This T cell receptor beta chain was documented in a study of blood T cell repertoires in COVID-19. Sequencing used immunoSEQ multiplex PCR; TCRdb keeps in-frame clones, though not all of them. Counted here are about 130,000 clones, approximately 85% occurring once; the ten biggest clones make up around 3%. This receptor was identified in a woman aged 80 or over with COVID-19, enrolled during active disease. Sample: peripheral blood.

The CDR3 here is CASSEAGGREKLFF. CDR3 nucleotide sequence: TGTGCCAGCAGTGAGGCAGGGGGGCGTGAAAAACTGTTTTTT. The chain combines TRBV6-1 with TRBJ1-4; 7 positions agree with TRBD1. V lost 3 bases and J lost 7; bases outside the gene matches: 5. The CDR3 contains 14 residues. Germline V CDR1 and CDR2: MNHNS, SASEGT.